This TCR beta chain originates from a study of T-cell memory formation after mild COVID-19. TCRdb redid the calling of the 5' RACE reads with MiXCR, one entry per CDR3 protein. The sample holds fewer than 550,000 distinct CDR3 sequences; 20% are singletons and the top ten take 8.4%. The V gene's germline CDR1 is SGHVS and CDR2 FQNEAQ. V dropped 1 base and J dropped 3 bases, with 9 bases sitting between them. This CDR3 contains 14 residues. The V gene is TRBV7-8, the J gene TRBJ2-5, with no clear D. Material for sequencing was PBMCs or a T cell subset sorted from them (not recorded which). The receptor's source is an adult woman who had mild COVID-19 (a few samples of this study predate the infection). Cell type and time point are not known. CDR3 in DNA: TGTGCCAGCAGCTTAGTACCCGAAAAAGAGACCCAGTACTTC. Amino acid sequence: CASSLVPEKETQYF.